This entry features one T cell receptor beta chain sequence. The data were produced by immunoSEQ multiplex PCR, yet TCRdb's version contains in-frame clones alone and is incomplete. In the table there are 70,000 to 95,000 clones, 84% of which are singletons. The sample's time point: pretreatment peripheral blood. Germline CDR1 reads MNHNS; CDR2 reads SASEGT. CDR3 length equals 13 residues. The V and J ends lost 8 bases and 0 bases, in that order; junction bases with no gene match: 3. This record comes from a study of PD-L1 blockade in urothelial cancer. Study-level information: Analyses were performed on blood at 3 weeks after treatment start (the second dose) and at 6 weeks. Blood yielded a median of 141,255 T cells per sample.

This receptor was taken from a man aged 55 to 70 with urothelial cancer. J is TRBJ2-7 and V is TRBV6-1, with 8 bases identical to TRBD2. The specimen comprised PBMCs, sampled around atezolizumab (anti-PD-L1) treatment. The CDR3 coding sequence is TGTGCCAGCCGGGGGGGGGTCTCCTACGAGCAGTACTTC. Its translation: CASRGGVSYEQYF.